Included here is one T cell receptor beta chain sequence, with context. Its specificity is unknown. Time point reported: persistent/refractory GD, antithyroid drugs over 5 years with positive TRAb. Construction of the TCR library relied on RNA isolated from PBMCs. This entry is derived from a study of regulatory T cells in long-lasting Graves disease. Regarding the study as a whole: Only peripheral blood was studied, not thyroid tissue.

The CDR3 runs 17 residues. The germline V gene has CDR1 SEHNR and CDR2 FQNEAQ (reference sequence). V was clipped by 5 bases and J by 4 bases; unmatched bases: 10. Relying on iRepertoire HTBI primers and Arm-PCR of CDR3 regions, the team built TCR beta libraries. TCRdb re-analysed the multiplex PCR reads in MiXCR, keeping a single row per CDR3 protein. The table shows about 470,000 distinct CDR3 sequences, with roughly 20% occurring only once. The J gene is TRBJ2-2, the V gene TRBV7-9, with 10 nucleotides matching TRBD1. This sequence was found in a female donor with Graves disease. The sample in question was peripheral blood mononuclear cells (PBMCs), obtained when the disease was refractory, from a patient treated with antithyroid drugs. In nucleotides, the CDR3 is TGTGCCAGCAGCCTCCGATGGACAGGGGGACGCACCGGGGAGCTGTTTTTT. Translating gives CASSLRWTGGRTGELFF.